The rows below give T cell receptor beta chains drawn from one sample of a study of vaccination effects on CD4 cells after COVID-19. These receptors' targets are unknown. Produced via immunoSEQ multiplex PCR; TCRdb's table is partial and in-frame only. In the table there are 78,000 or so clones, around 81% of which are singletons. Here the sequenced sample was CD4+ T cells from PBMCs cultured with SARS-CoV-2 spike peptides, taken before COVID-19 vaccination. Every receptor here comes from a human donor who received a COVID-19 vaccine. CDR3s include the opening cysteine and the closing phenylalanine or tryptophan. The D gene is left open where the match is weak. Size is omitted from some rows. Given values are once, few, many or a class for expanded clones.

TRBJ2-6 TRBV3-1/TRBV3-2 . . CASSQGGWGPSGANVLTF TGTGCCAGCAGCCAAGGGGGATGGGGGCCTTCTGGGGCCAACGTCCTGACTTTC
TRBJ2-3 TRBV5-6 . TRBD2 CASSLGAGVYTQYF TGTGCCAGCAGCTTGGGAGCGGGGGTTTATACGCAGTATTTT
TRBJ2-5 TRBV18 . TRBD1 CASSPPQGIQETQYF TGTGCCAGCTCACCACCACAGGGGATACAAGAGACCCAGTACTTC
TRBJ2-2 TRBV15 few . CATSRGQNTGELFF TGTGCCACCAGCAGAGGTCAGAACACCGGGGAGCTGTTTTTT
TRBJ1-2 TRBV6-2/TRBV6-3 . . CASSYQGRRSVGYTF TGTGCCAGCAGTTACCAAGGAAGGCGATCTGTGGGCTACACCTTC
TRBJ1-6 TRBV9 many TRBD1 CASSLKGGQGNSPLHF TGTGCCAGCAGCCTAAAGGGAGGACAGGGAAATTCACCCCTCCACTTT
TRBJ1-1 TRBV30 . . CAWRSFGGSSEAFF TGTGCCTGGAGGTCCTTTGGTGGGTCCAGTGAAGCTTTCTTT
TRBJ1-1 TRBV9 . TRBD1 CASSVDGTGNTEAFF TGTGCCAGCAGCGTAGATGGGACAGGGAACACTGAAGCTTTCTTT
TRBJ2-4 TRBV7-9 once TRBD2 CASSLGLAGGLAKNIQYF TGTGCCAGCAGCTTAGGACTAGCGGGGGGGTTAGCCAAAAACATTCAGTACTTC
TRBJ1-5 TRBV28 . . CASRGPNQPQHF TGTGCCAGCAGGGGTCCCAATCAGCCCCAGCATTTT
TRBJ1-1 TRBV29-1 few . CSVRSSGTEAFF TGCAGCGTTAGGAGTAGCGGCACTGAAGCTTTCTTT
TRBJ1-1 TRBV3-1/TRBV3-2 . . CASSQVGGGTEAFF TGTGCCAGCAGCCAAGTGGGGGGTGGGACTGAAGCTTTCTTT
TRBJ2-3 TRBV9 once . CASSVQLSTDTQYF TGTGCCAGCAGCGTACAGCTTAGCACAGATACGCAGTATTTT
TRBJ2-1 TRBV5-5 once TRBD2 CASSFLLSGNSGAPYNEQFF TGTGCCAGCAGCTTTCTTTTGAGCGGCAATAGCGGGGCACCCTACAATGAGCAGTTCTTC
TRBJ2-2 TRBV6-2/TRBV6-3 . . CASSYSAPVELFF TGTGCCAGCAGTTACTCGGCCCCAGTGGAGCTGTTTTTT
TRBJ1-4 TRBV15 . . CASRRATNEKLFF TGTGCCAGCCGCCGTGCAACTAATGAAAAACTGTTTTTT
TRBJ2-5 TRBV7-9 . TRBD1 CAIGQGEETQYF TGTGCCATCGGACAGGGAGAAGAGACCCAGTACTTC
TRBJ2-3 TRBV7-9 . TRBD1 CASSYTGGGDTQYF TGTGCCAGCAGCTATACAGGGGGCGGAGATACGCAGTATTTT
TRBJ2-1 TRBV9 . TRBD2 CASSVSGGGQFF TGTGCCAGCAGCGTTAGCGGGGGGGGGCAGTTCTTC
TRBJ2-3 TRBV6-5 . . CASSYRRGTDTQYF TGTGCCAGCAGTTACCGCAGGGGCACAGATACGCAGTATTTT